The clone carrying this T cell receptor beta chain was seen ten or more times. Its antigen is not known. The source of the sample is a study of T cells in Graves' hyperthyroidism and ophthalmopathy. There were TCR beta CDR3 regions amplified from RNA transcripts. The TCR CDR3 first-round RT-PCR relied on the HTBI primer set. TCRdb recomputed calls from the multiplex PCR reads with MiXCR, one row per CDR3 protein. The data show hundreds of thousands of distinct CDR3 sequences, over 12% seen once. Each person with ophthalmopathy scored at least 3 on the Clinical Activity Score, reached NOSPECS grade 4 or higher, and had been ill under 3 months. Uncontrolled infection, other autoimmune disease, pregnancy or lactation barred patients from enrollment. The germline gives CDR1 MNHNS, CDR2 SASEGT. Trimming removed 7 bases from V and 7 bases from J, with 16 bases in between. CDR3 size: 13 residues. Points from the study as a whole: Most clonotypes that expanded in the thyroid above 0.001 also showed up in blood.

The clonotype comes from a woman between 35 and 50 years old with Graves' ophthalmopathy. Sequenced sample: blood. The chain uses TRBV6-1 and TRBJ2-5; perhaps D is TRBD1 or TRBD2 (5 bases each). For the CDR3, the DNA is TGTGCCAGCATAGGTGGGGCAGGAGGGACCCAGTACTTC. It encodes CASIGGAGGTQYF.